This passage covers 16 T cell receptor beta chains from one sample sequenced in a study of shared clonotypes between healthy human individuals. Here immunoSEQ multiplex PCR was the method, and the copy in TCRdb shows in-frame clones only, minus some. The sample has 2,500,000 or so clones; less than 95% are singletons. Sequencing used naive CD4+ T cells from PBMCs. Subset in this sample: CD45RA+ positively selected. The receptors were gathered from a man aged 18 to 30 in good health. Some clones in this sample may be carry-over from other donors' samples.

J is TRBJ2-1 and V is TRBV5-1; D possibly corresponds to TRBD2 (5 bases). V was shortened by 3 bases and J by 6 bases, with 13 bases between the two germline ends. The germline V gene encodes CDR1 SGHRS and CDR2 YFSETQ. The CDR3 extends over 14 amino acids. The CDR3 DNA is TGCGCCAGCAGCTCAAGGATCGGGATCAATGAGCAGTTCTTC. The encoded protein is CASSSRIGINEQFF.

The J gene is TRBJ2-2, the V gene TRBV11-2, with D perhaps TRBD2 (5 bases). V dropped 11 bases and J dropped 3 bases, with 7 bases sitting between them. Germline assignment: CDR1 SGHAT and CDR2 FQNNGV. The CDR3 runs 11 residues. The DNA of the CDR3 is TGTGCCGGAGGAGACACCGGGGAGCTGTTTTTT. As protein: CAGGDTGELFF.

The chain uses TRBV6-1 and TRBJ2-7; D is undetermined. CDR3 size: 11 residues. V dropped 8 bases and J dropped 8 bases, with 13 bases sitting between them. Germline CDR1 reads MNHNS; CDR2 reads SASEGT. The CDR3 here is CASPTRSKQYF. The CDR3 DNA follows: TGTGCCAGCCCTACAAGATCAAAGCAGTACTTC.

Here the CDR3 DNA reads TGTGCCAGCAGTTCACGCAGCGGGGACCAGCCCCAGCATTTT. Amino acids: CASSSRSGDQPQHF. The genes are TRBV7-2 and TRBJ1-5, with TRBD1 as a possible D gene (5 bases). CDR3 size: 14 residues. The V gene's germline CDR1 is SGHTA and CDR2 FQGNSA. V dropped 6 bases and J dropped 7 bases, with 16 bases sitting between them.

This chain links TRBV18 with TRBJ2-7; TRBD1 matches at 9 bases. The CDR3 is 14 residues long. From germline, CDR1 is KGHSH and CDR2 LQKENI. The V and J ends lost 3 bases and 6 bases, in that order; junction bases with no gene match: 6. In DNA, the CDR3 is TGTGCCAGCTCACCGATGGGACAGGGAGGCGAGCAGTACTTC. Translation: CASSPMGQGGEQYF. The complete variable domain, with remaining parts taken from reference TRBV18 and TRBJ2-7, reads NAGVMQNPRHLVRRRGQEARLRCSPMKGHSHVYWYRQLPEEGLKFMVYLQKENIIDESGMPKERFSAEFPKEGPSILRIQQVVRGDSAAYFCASSPMGQGGEQYFGPGTRLTVT.

The gene calls are TRBV20-1 and TRBJ2-7; no clear D gene. With 1 base removed from V and 2 bases from J, the gap between germline ends came to 3 bases. The germline V gene has CDR1 DFQATT and CDR2 SNEGSKA (reference sequence). The CDR3 is made up of 11 amino acids. The CDR3 is CSARVPYEQYF. The CDR3 bases are TGCAGTGCTAGAGTGCCCTACGAGCAGTACTTC.

This clone was seen once. Other DNA sequences of this sample code for an identical CDR3. This chain joins TRBV2 and TRBJ2-6; D is unresolved. Germline CDR1 reads SNHLY; CDR2 reads FYNNEI. The CDR3 is 14 amino acids. V lost 3 bases to trimming and J lost 1 base, with 4 bases between them. This chain's CDR3 is CASSDRSGANVLTF. The DNA of the CDR3 is TGTGCCAGCAGTGACCGATCTGGGGCCAACGTCCTGACTTTC.

J is TRBJ2-3 and V is TRBV5-8; D might be TRBD1 or TRBD2, each matching 6 bases. The ends were cut back, 4 bases at V and 2 bases at J, with 14 bases in the middle. Germline V lookup: CDR1 SGHTS, CDR2 YDEGEE. This CDR3 comprises 15 residues. The CDR3 region is CASSRGRGLTDTQYF. DNA of the CDR3: TGTGCCAGCAGCCGGGGGCGCGGGCTCACAGATACGCAGTATTTT.

The chain employs TRBV6-1 and TRBJ1-2; possibly TRBD1 for D (5 bases). Between the trimmed V and J ends, which lost 2 bases and 3 bases, there was a span of 16 bases. Germline V lookup: CDR1 MNHNS, CDR2 SASEGT. The CDR3 has 16 residues. CDR3 sequence reads: CASSERWQGPYYGYTF. The CDR3 DNA sequence: TGTGCCAGCAGTGAAAGGTGGCAGGGACCATACTATGGCTACACCTTC.

The J gene is TRBJ2-2, the V gene TRBV19; D is ambiguous. Trimming stripped 4 bases from V and 4 bases from J, with 13 bases between. Per the germline V gene, CDR1 is LNHDA and CDR2 is SQIVND (reference sequence). The CDR3 extends over 15 amino acids. The CDR3 nucleotides are TGTGCCAGTAGTAGAGGCCCCGTGGGCACCGGGGAGCTGTTTTTT. The encoded protein is CASSRGPVGTGELFF.

The rearrangement uses TRBV7-2 and TRBJ1-2; a weak D match, TRBD1 (6 bases). Germline V gene lookup returns CDR1 SGHTA and CDR2 FQGNSA. The CDR3 covers 16 residues. V was clipped by 4 bases and J by 3 bases, with 18 bases between them. In DNA, the CDR3 is TGTGCCAGCAGCTCCCAACAGGGCACTACCCACTATGGCTACACCTTC. Its protein product is CASSSQQGTTHYGYTF.

This rearrangement joins TRBV6-5 to TRBJ2-7; 7 nucleotides line up with TRBD1. The CDR3 is made up of 15 amino acids. J lost 5 bases, V lost 7 bases, and 14 bases had no gene match. Germline V gives CDR1 MNHEY, CDR2 SVGAGI. The CDR3 DNA is TGTGCCAGCACCTCCACCTCAACAGGGGTTCACGAGCAGTACTTC. Translated: CASTSTSTGVHEQYF.

The chain is built from TRBV5-1 and TRBJ1-1; D unclear. The CDR3 totals 17 residues. Per germline, CDR1 SGHRS and CDR2 YFSETQ. V gave up 0 bases and J gave up 1 base, with 16 bases separating them. The CDR3 nucleotides read TGCGCCAGCAGCTTGGTTGCGAATCCACGCACGAACACTGAAGCTTTCTTT. It specifies CASSLVANPRTNTEAFF.

The chain recombines TRBV27 with TRBJ2-4; maybe TRBD2 (6 bases). Trimming shortened V by 4 bases and J by 3 bases, and 19 bases separated the two germline ends. Per the germline V gene, CDR1 is MNHEY and CDR2 is SMNVEV (reference sequence). The CDR3 is made up of 17 amino acids. CDR3 amino acids: CASSSHLAESLKNIQYF. Written as DNA, the CDR3 is TGTGCCAGCAGTTCGCATTTAGCGGAGAGCCTCAAAAACATTCAGTACTTC.

The chain couples TRBV7-8 to TRBJ1-5; TRBD1 matches at 9 bases. Germline V gives CDR1 SGHVS, CDR2 FQNEAQ. CDR3 length: 15 amino acids. Trimming took 4 bases from V and 5 from J; bases not matched to a gene: 6. The CDR3 DNA follows: TGTGCCAGCAGCTCTGGGACAGGGACCGATCAGCCCCAGCATTTT. It yields the protein CASSSGTGTDQPQHF.

This rearrangement joins TRBV4-1 to TRBJ1-5; the match to TRBD1 covers 8 bases. Germline V CDR1 and CDR2: MGHRA, YSYEKL. The CDR3 loop spans 15 amino acids. The V and J ends lost 0 bases and 7 bases, in that order; junction bases with no gene match: 5. The CDR3 DNA follows: TGCGCCAGCAGCCAAGATTCAGGGGGCGGACAGCCCCAGCATTTT. Residues: CASSQDSGGGQPQHF.